This T cell receptor (beta chain) comes out of a study of shared clonotypes between healthy human individuals. At the level of the study: Plates per donor: three CD4 naive, three CD4 memory, two CD8 naive, one CD8 memory. Study-wide results and limits: Shared clonotypes across all four donors exceeded non-shared ones in generation probability. As a rule, naive subsets had a larger estimated richness than memory subsets.

Note on this clone: The antigen is unknown.

This CDR3 is built from 13 residues. Looked up from germline, CDR1 is GTSNPN and CDR2 is SVGIG (reference sequence). Trimming took 0 bases from V and 6 from J, leaving 8 bases between them. Samples underwent the assay at deep level. Repertoires were generated with immunoSEQ multiplex PCR, while TCRdb's copy carries only in-frame clones and drops some. Among 740,000 or so clones listed, around 73% were seen once. V usage is TRBV30 and J usage is TRBJ1-4; no definite D call. The sample taken for sequencing was memory CD4+ T cells sorted from blood. The subset is: CD45RA-negative fraction. The receptor was isolated from a woman in her twenties or thirties in good health. This CDR3 is CAWSVSAHEKLFF. CDR3 DNA sequence: TGTGCCTGGAGTGTTAGCGCCCATGAAAAACTGTTTTTT.